These 14 T cell receptor beta chains came from one sample sequenced in a study of CD8 T cells in Susac syndrome. RNA totalling roughly 0.5 to 1 ug underwent reverse transcription with random hexamers. TCRdb reprocessed the immunoSEQ multiplex PCR reads with MiXCR, giving one entry per CDR3 protein. The table records some 180,000 distinct CDR3 sequences, about 94% of them present only once. Material: CD4+ T cells from PBMCs. The receptors stem from a human donor in good health.

The rearrangement links TRBV29-1 to TRBJ2-5; no clear D. Looked up from germline, CDR1 is SQVTM and CDR2 is ANQGSEA. CDR3 length: 12 residues. V lost 3 bases to trimming and J lost 5 bases, with 10 bases between them. This CDR3 is CSVDTGPETQYF. The CDR3, as DNA: TGCAGCGTTGACACCGGCCCGGAGACCCAGTACTTC.

V usage is TRBV3-1 and J usage is TRBJ1-2, with D unclear. Germline CDR1 LGHDT, CDR2 YNNKEL (reference sequence). V lost 4 bases and J lost 4, with 13 bases in between. The length of the CDR3 is 14 residues. Written as DNA, the CDR3 is TGTGCCAGCAGCCTCCAAGCGGAGGGCTATGGCTACACCTTC. Translating gives CASSLQAEGYGYTF.

V and J are TRBV24-1 and TRBJ2-1; 10 bases match TRBD1. Looked up from germline, CDR1 is KGHDR and CDR2 is SFDVKD. The CDR3 runs 16 residues. The V segment lost 3 bases and the J segment 8 bases; nucleotides outside the gene matches: 9. The CDR3 DNA follows: TGTGCCACCAGTGATCCCTGGGACAGGGGAAGTCATGAGCAGTTCTTC. Encoded protein: CATSDPWDRGSHEQFF.

The rearrangement joins TRBV19 to TRBJ1-1; the match to TRBD1 covers 8 bases. There are 14 residues in the CDR3. Trimming removed 7 bases from V and 4 bases from J; junction bases left unmatched: 8. Germline CDR1 is LNHDA and CDR2 is SQIVND (reference sequence). CDR3 sequence (DNA): TGTGCCAGTACCTCAGGGGGCGCAGTCACTGAAGCTTTCTTT. Amino acids: CASTSGGAVTEAFF.

This chain joins TRBV13 and TRBJ2-1; TRBD1 agrees at 8 bases. Trimming removed 4 bases from V and 1 base from J; junction bases left unmatched: 9. Germline V gene sequence: CDR1 PRHDT, CDR2 FYEKMQ (reference sequence). CDR3 length equals 17 residues. This CDR3 reads CASSYNNRDRSYNEQFF. The CDR3 region has the DNA TGTGCCAGCAGCTACAACAACCGGGACAGGTCCTACAATGAGCAGTTCTTC.

The V call is TRBV29-1, the J call TRBJ1-1; D is perhaps TRBD1 (6 bases). Germline CDR1 SQVTM, CDR2 ANQGSEA. The V and J ends lost 3 bases and 4 bases respectively, with 9 bases between them. The CDR3 runs 12 residues. CDR3 sequence (DNA): TGCAGCGTTGAGGGGGCGGTCACTGAAGCTTTCTTT. Translation: CSVEGAVTEAFF.

The chain recombines TRBV18 with TRBJ2-2; D unclear. CDR1 is KGHSH, CDR2 LQKENI, per germline. The germline V and J ends were trimmed by 2 bases and 1 base, with 8 bases remaining between them. This CDR3 is 15 amino acids long. The CDR3 DNA is TGTGCCAGCTCACCAAGGGCAGGGAACACCGGGGAGCTGTTTTTT. This translates into CASSPRAGNTGELFF.

The chain is built from TRBV6-1 and TRBJ1-5; D unresolved. This CDR3 is built from 15 residues. Trimming took 4 bases from V and 3 from J, leaving 13 bases between them. Germline V gene lookup returns CDR1 MNHNS and CDR2 SASEGT. DNA for the CDR3: TGTGCCAGCAGTGGGAACTCCATCACCAATCAGCCCCAGCATTTT. Amino acid sequence: CASSGNSITNQPQHF.

The V and J genes are TRBV4-1 and TRBJ2-3, with 15 bases matching TRBD2. This CDR3 region has 16 residues. Germline trimming cut 6 bases from V and 4 bases from J; bases unmatched to any gene: 5. The V gene's germline CDR1 is MGHRA and CDR2 YSYEKL. CDR3 residues: CASSPGLAGGADTQYF. The CDR3 bases are TGCGCCAGCAGTCCCGGACTAGCGGGGGGGGCAGATACGCAGTATTTT.

The genes are TRBV20-1 and TRBJ2-1; TRBD2 aligns across 10 bases. The J segment lost 7 bases and the V segment lost 4 bases, leaving 4 bases of the junction unmatched. CDR1 DFQATT and CDR2 SNEGSKA come from the germline V gene (reference sequence). This CDR3 is built from 13 residues. As DNA, the CDR3 is TGCAGTGCTAAGCGGGGGGGCGGGAATGAGCAGTTCTTC. Protein: CSAKRGGGNEQFF.

CDR3 coding DNA: TGTGCCAGCAGTATCGGGACACCCAGATCTGAAGCTTTCTTT. Encoded protein: CASSIGTPRSEAFF. The rearrangement joins TRBV6-2 or TRBV6-3 to TRBJ1-1, with a tentative D call TRBD1 (6 bases). V was pared by 5 bases and J by 6 bases, with 16 bases between. This CDR3 contains 14 residues. The germline V gene encodes CDR1 MNHEY and CDR2 SVGEGT.

This chain connects TRBV7-3 to TRBJ2-2, with unresolved D. This CDR3 is 14 amino acids long. Trimming removed 1 base at V and 4 bases at J, with 7 bases between. Germline values: CDR1 SGHTA, CDR2 FQGTGA. CDR3 loop: CASSLNRGTGELFF. Here the CDR3 DNA reads TGTGCCAGCAGCTTAAATCGAGGCACCGGGGAGCTGTTTTTT. The full variable domain, completed using reference TRBV7-3 and TRBJ2-2, is GAGVSQTPSNKVTEKGKYVELRCDPISGHTALYWYRQSLGQGPEFLIYFQGTGAADDSGLPNDRFFAVRPEGSVSTLKIQRTERGDSAVYLCASSLNRGTGELFFGEGSRLTVL.

This chain joins TRBV6-1 and TRBJ1-5; no firm D call. The CDR3 is 14 amino acids. Deletions cut 3 bases from V and 2 bases from J, with 8 bases between. Germline V gives CDR1 MNHNS, CDR2 SASEGT. The CDR3 bases are TGTGCCAGCAGTGACGGGAGAGGCAATCAGCCCCAGCATTTT. Translated: CASSDGRGNQPQHF.

The genes are TRBV28 and TRBJ2-5; 12 bases map to TRBD2. The CDR3 covers 14 residues. Germline CDR1 is MDHEN and CDR2 is SYDVKM. V shed 6 bases and J 5 bases; nucleotides not matched to a gene: 4. The CDR3 DNA reads TGTGCCAGCAGCCTAGCGGGGGGGACGGAGACCCAGTACTTC. Translating gives CASSLAGGTETQYF.